This TCR beta chain was documented in a study of shared clonotypes between healthy human individuals. Overall study results and limits: Richness estimates generally favored naive over memory subsets.

Note on this clone: Antigen specificity is unknown.

Original processing notes: ImmunoSEQ supplied junction-only sequences lacking quality scores, so filtering was different. Generated by immunoSEQ multiplex PCR, the TCRdb table keeps only in-frame clones and is missing some. The V and J calls and clone size come from that table; D and trimming were worked out from the DNA. The profile shows roughly 110,000 clones, around 68% of them singletons. Per germline, CDR1 LNHDA and CDR2 SQIVND (reference sequence). V lost 5 bases to trimming and J lost 8 bases, with 19 bases between them. The CDR3 sequence is 15 residues long. The clonotype originates from a woman aged 25-40 years in good health. The J gene is TRBJ1-3, the V gene TRBV19, with TRBD1 as a possible D gene (6 bases). Sample: memory CD8+ T cells sorted from blood. Sample subset: CD45RO+ cells pooled with CCR7-negative TemRA cells. Here the CDR3 reads CASSGGLNWRDTIYF. The CDR3 DNA reads as TGTGCCAGTAGTGGGGGGCTGAACTGGCGGGACACCATATATTTT.